The sequence of this TCR beta chain was determined in a study of T cell repertoires in cytomegalovirus infection. About the study: HLA-B-restricted CMV epitopes that are well studied, plus recently identified HLA-C-restricted ones, were used by the study. Both a matching HLA type and CMV infection were indicated by public TCR beta signatures.

TCRdb itself ran the reads through MiXCR, one entry per CDR3 protein. There are about 890,000 distinct CDR3 sequences in the sample; around 32% occur only once, and about an eighth lies in the top ten. This clonotype was counted a few times. Its antigen remains unknown. Germline CDR1 ENHRY, CDR2 SYGVKD. CDR3 length equals 17 residues. Trimming took 8 bases from V and 0 from J; bases not matched to a gene: 15. Study-wide findings and caveats: Based on cumulative public TCR beta family frequency, carriers of CMV plus the relevant HLA were identified. HLA-C-restricted CMV-specific TCR beta clonotypes prevailed in the ex vivo response.

The chain couples TRBV10-3 to TRBJ1-1, with TRBD1 identical over 7 bases. The sequences come from cultured CD8+ T cells from PBMCs, collected from culture after CMV antigen stimulation. This TCR derives from a human donor in good health (CMV status not recorded). Some clones in this sample may be carry-over from other donors' samples. The CDR3 region is CAIALFRDRVMNTEAFF. CDR3 bases: TGTGCCATCGCTCTATTCCGGGACAGAGTGATGAACACTGAAGCTTTCTTT.